This paragraph covers one TCR beta chain sequence. It may be a read error: a sequence one base away is much more abundant. Primers used in a second PCR of roughly 6 to 11 cycles were a sample-barcoded 5' primer and a J-beta primer mix. TCRdb itself ran the 5' RACE reads through MiXCR, one entry per CDR3 protein. The repertoire holds some 640,000 distinct CDR3 sequences, about 30% seen once, with approximately 15% in the top ten. This sample is part of a study of blood T cells in healthy people across ages. The CDR3 totals 16 residues. The germline V gene encodes CDR1 SGHRS and CDR2 YFSETQ. With V trimmed by 4 bases and J by 4 bases, 10 bases remained unmatched. Samples had at least 6 million PBMCs isolated from them. The authors extracted at least 6 micrograms of total RNA per sample.

The source of this sequence is a woman older than 75 in good health. The V gene is TRBV5-1, the J gene TRBJ1-1; 10 bases are shared with TRBD1. Material: blood. CDR3 region: CASSPRTGGGGTEAFF. CDR3 in DNA: TGCGCCAGCAGCCCCCGGACAGGGGGAGGCGGCACTGAAGCTTTCTTT.